These 30 T cell receptor beta chains were sequenced from one sample in a study of blood T cell repertoires in COVID-19. Produced via immunoSEQ multiplex PCR; TCRdb's table is partial and in-frame only. The sample has about 130,000 clones, around nine tenths seen once. The material sequenced was peripheral blood. These receptors all stem from a man in his sixties with COVID-19, enrolled during active disease.

The chain carries TRBV7-8 and TRBJ1-1; possible D gene TRBD1, 6 bases. The CDR3 loop spans 15 amino acids. V shed 5 bases and J shed 1 base, with 14 bases lying between them. Per germline, CDR1 SGHVS and CDR2 FQNEAQ. CDR3 in DNA: TGTGCCAGCAGCGTCCTCAGGGGCGGGAACACTGAAGCTTTCTTT. Amino acid sequence: CASSVLRGGNTEAFF.

This chain connects TRBV7-9 to TRBJ2-1, with D possibly being TRBD2 (6 bases). V lost 1 base and J lost 3, with 7 bases in between. Germline V gene data show CDR1 as SEHNR and CDR2 as FQNEAQ (reference sequence). This CDR3 has 14 residues. The CDR3 sequence is CASSLVRDYNEQFF. The CDR3 coding sequence is TGTGCCAGCAGCTTAGTGCGGGACTACAATGAGCAGTTCTTC.

The chain uses TRBV20-1 and TRBJ1-1; D possibly corresponds to TRBD1 (5 bases). Germline values: CDR1 DFQATT, CDR2 SNEGSKA (reference sequence). This CDR3 is built from 13 residues. Trimming took 3 bases from V and 1 from J, leaving 9 bases between them. The CDR3 DNA sequence: TGCAGTGCTAGTTGGGGGGAGAACACTGAAGCTTTCTTT. Translated: CSASWGENTEAFF.

The CDR3 nucleotides read TGTGCCAGCTCACCCTATCCGGGGAGAGACGGGGAGCTGTTTTTT. It yields the protein CASSPYPGRDGELFF. V is TRBV18 and J is TRBJ2-2, with D perhaps TRBD2 (5 bases). The CDR3 runs 15 residues. Germline V gives CDR1 KGHSH, CDR2 LQKENI. V was cut by 3 bases and J by 7 bases, with 15 bases left in between.

This clone was recorded only once. The chain combines TRBV18 with TRBJ2-1; 13 positions agree with TRBD2. The CDR3 length is 16 residues. V dropped 6 bases and J dropped 4; count of bases not matched to a gene: 6. Germline CDR1 and CDR2: KGHSH and LQKENI. This CDR3 reads CASSLTLAGGYNEQFF. CDR3 nucleotides: TGTGCCAGCTCTCTCACACTAGCGGGAGGGTACAATGAGCAGTTCTTC.

The chain joins TRBV10-3 to TRBJ2-7; 8 bases are a match to TRBD2. This CDR3 spans 18 amino acids. Trimming at V came to 0 bases and at J to 2 bases, leaving 12 bases not matched to a gene. CDR1 and CDR2 (germline): ENHRY, SYGVKD. CDR3 in amino acids: CAISESLRGAGGTYEQYF. CDR3 nucleotides: TGTGCCATCAGTGAGTCTTTAAGGGGGGCGGGAGGCACCTACGAGCAGTACTTC.

The chain links TRBV9 to TRBJ2-1, with D unclear. Germline V gives CDR1 SGDLS, CDR2 YYNGEE. This CDR3 has 15 residues. Trimming stripped 3 bases from V and 4 bases from J, with 14 bases between. The CDR3 reads CASSAPSSRYNEQFF. The CDR3 DNA is TGTGCCAGCAGCGCCCCGTCCTCACGGTACAATGAGCAGTTCTTC.

This clone appeared a few times. J is TRBJ1-4 and V is TRBV7-6; 10 bases map to TRBD1. This CDR3 comprises 15 residues. Germline CDR1 and CDR2: SGHVS and FNYEAQ. J lost 8 bases, V lost 4 bases, and 7 bases had no gene match. The chain's CDR3 is CASSSRTGGPEKLFF. The CDR3 region has the DNA TGTGCCAGCAGCTCTAGGACAGGGGGGCCAGAAAAACTGTTTTTT.

The CDR3 protein is CASGLVAGGTQYF. The CDR3, as DNA: TGTGCTAGTGGTTTGGTCGCAGGGGGGACCCAGTACTTC. The gene calls are TRBV12-5 and TRBJ2-5; 7 bases line up with TRBD1. Germline V lookup: CDR1 LGHNT, CDR2 FRNRAP. CDR3 length equals 13 residues. With V trimmed by 0 bases and J by 7 bases, 2 bases remained unmatched.

Only one count was recorded for this clone. The chain carries TRBV28 and TRBJ1-5, with TRBD1 as a possible D gene (5 bases). The CDR3 contains 14 residues. Germline V gene lookup returns CDR1 MDHEN and CDR2 SYDVKM. Deletions cut 2 bases from V and 3 bases from J, with 8 bases between. CDR3 coding DNA: TGTGCCAGCAGTTTAGCGGACATCAATCAGCCCCAGCATTTT. Translated, it gives CASSLADINQPQHF. Combining the CDR3 with reference TRBV28 and TRBJ1-5 gives the whole variable domain DVKVTQSSRYLVKRTGEKVFLECVQDMDHENMFWYRQDPGLGLRLIYFSYDVKMKEKGDIPEGYSVSREKKERFSLILESASTNQTSMYLCASSLADINQPQHFGDGTRLSIL.

This clone was found once. The chain has TRBV4-1 and TRBJ1-2, with a possible D match to TRBD1 (5 bases). V lost 1 base and J lost 0, with 12 bases in between. The CDR3 covers 16 residues. The germline CDR1 and CDR2 sequences are MGHRA and YSYEKL. The CDR3 sequence is CASSQGDSFSNYGYTF. CDR3 in DNA: TGCGCCAGCAGCCAAGGCGACAGCTTTTCTAACTATGGCTACACCTTC.

The V gene is TRBV3-1 (or the pseudogene TRBV3-2), the J gene TRBJ2-1; a possible D gene is TRBD2 (6 bases). This CDR3 is 12 amino acids long. V was clipped by 1 base and J by 10 bases, with 8 bases between them. In germline, CDR1 is LGHDT, CDR2 YNNKEL (reference sequence). This chain's CDR3 is CASSQAEGEQFF. The CDR3 nucleotides read TGTGCCAGCAGCCAAGCGGAGGGGGAGCAGTTCTTC.

The chain carries TRBV3-1 (or the pseudogene TRBV3-2) and TRBJ2-7, with D tentatively TRBD1 (5 bases). Germline V gene lookup returns CDR1 LGHDT and CDR2 YNNKEL (reference sequence). The CDR3 runs 13 residues. The germline V and J ends were trimmed by 4 bases and 0 bases, with 7 bases remaining between them. The CDR3 nucleotides read TGTGCCAGCAGCCCCGGACACTCCTACGAGCAGTACTTC. Translation: CASSPGHSYEQYF.

The genes are TRBV7-9 and TRBJ1-1; 8 bases are a match to TRBD1. Germline values: CDR1 SEHNR, CDR2 FQNEAQ (reference sequence). This CDR3 comprises 19 residues. The trim removed 3 bases at V and 0 bases at J, leaving 15 bases unmatched. CDR3 amino acids: CASSFPGQGPFTLNTEAFF. The CDR3 region has the DNA TGTGCCAGCAGCTTCCCCGGACAGGGCCCCTTCACGCTGAACACTGAAGCTTTCTTT.

The rearrangement uses TRBV10-3 and TRBJ2-5; the D is unclear. Germline V gene lookup returns CDR1 ENHRY and CDR2 SYGVKD. With 3 bases removed from V and 5 bases from J, the gap between germline ends came to 4 bases. This CDR3 contains 11 residues. The CDR3 nucleotides are TGTGCCATCAGTGAACGGGAGACCCAGTACTTC. This codes for CAISERETQYF.

The genes are TRBV5-1 and TRBJ2-3, with TRBD2 matching 13 bases. CDR1 SGHRS and CDR2 YFSETQ come from the germline V gene. J gave up 1 base and V 2 bases, and 4 bases lay outside the gene matches. The CDR3 is 17 residues long. The CDR3 here is CASSLLAGGPGTDTQYF. The CDR3 DNA is TGCGCCAGCAGCTTACTAGCGGGAGGGCCGGGCACAGATACGCAGTATTTT.

The chain recombines TRBV7-3 with TRBJ2-2; 9 bases match TRBD2. Germline CDR1 reads SGHTA; CDR2 reads FQGTGA. The CDR3 consists of 17 residues. The trim removed 0 bases at V and 0 bases at J, leaving 2 bases unmatched. The CDR3: CASSLTSGGANTGELFF. DNA for the CDR3: TGTGCCAGCAGCTTAACTAGCGGGGGCGCGAACACCGGGGAGCTGTTTTTT.

The V and J genes are TRBV10-3 and TRBJ1-2; 8 nucleotides match TRBD1. CDR1 is ENHRY, CDR2 SYGVKD, per germline. J lost 8 bases, V lost 3 bases, and 11 bases had no gene match. CDR3 length: 15 residues. The CDR3 DNA reads TGTGCCATCAGTGAAACCGGGACAGGTGTTTTGGGCTACACCTTC. Protein: CAISETGTGVLGYTF.

V gene TRBV25-1 combines with J gene TRBJ2-1; D is uncertain. The V end lost 2 bases, the J end lost 7 bases, and 12 bases lay between the germline ends. This CDR3 is built from 14 residues. The germline gives CDR1 MGHDK, CDR2 SYGVNS. The CDR3 DNA follows: TGTGCCAGCAGTGAAGTCTTAATCAGAAATGAGCAGTTCTTC. Its translation is CASSEVLIRNEQFF.

The rearrangement uses TRBV5-4 and TRBJ2-7; a possible D gene is TRBD2 (6 bases). The CDR3 loop spans 16 amino acids. V lost 0 bases, J lost 6 bases, and 19 bases lay in between. Germline V CDR1 and CDR2: SGHNT, YYREEE (reference sequence). The CDR3 sequence is CASSLGGEGGPVEQYF. CDR3 bases: TGTGCCAGCAGCTTGGGGGGGGAAGGAGGGCCTGTCGAGCAGTACTTC.

J is TRBJ1-5 and V is TRBV10-2; D remains ambiguous. V was pared by 2 bases and J by 11 bases, with 10 bases between. From germline, CDR1 is WSHSY and CDR2 SAAADI. The CDR3 contains 12 residues. The CDR3 coding sequence is TGCGCCAGCAGTGAGCTCGCGGGAGCCCAGCATTTT. Translating gives CASSELAGAQHF.

V gene TRBV7-2 combines with J gene TRBJ1-4, with 7 bases fitting TRBD1. The CDR3 has 14 residues. Losses at the gene ends were 5 bases for V and 4 bases for J; bases not matched to a gene: 4. In germline, CDR1 is SGHTA, CDR2 FQGNSA. CDR3 nucleotide sequence: TGTGCCAGCAGCGCCGGGACAGTTAATGAAAAACTGTTTTTT. This sequence encodes CASSAGTVNEKLFF.

The rearrangement uses TRBV30 and TRBJ2-1, with D uncertain. Trimming removed 4 bases from V and 10 bases from J, with 17 bases in between. The CDR3 spans 13 residues. Germline V gene lookup returns CDR1 GTSNPN and CDR2 SVGIG (reference sequence). The DNA for the CDR3 is TGTGCCTGGAACCTACGGGTCTCTGGGGAGCAGTTCTTC. Encoded protein: CAWNLRVSGEQFF.

The chain employs TRBV7-8 and TRBJ1-6; a possible D gene is TRBD1 (6 bases). Germline-derived CDR1 and CDR2 are SGHVS and FQNEAQ. The CDR3 loop spans 14 amino acids. Trimming stripped 7 bases from V and 7 bases from J, with 14 bases between. Here the CDR3 reads CASTLVTGNSPLHF. Here the CDR3 DNA reads TGTGCCAGCACCCTTGTGACAGGCAATTCACCCCTCCACTTT. Looking up the rest from reference TRBV7-8 and TRBJ1-6 gives the full variable domain: GAGVSQSPRYKVAKRGQDVALRCDPISGHVSLFWYQQALGQGPEFLTYFQNEAQLDKSGLPSDRFFAERPEGSVSTLKIQRTQQEDSAVYLCASTLVTGNSPLHFGNGTRLTVT.

This chain connects TRBV5-4 to TRBJ2-1; 14 bases agree with TRBD2. CDR3 length: 18 residues. V trimming: 3 bases; J trimming: 5 bases; junction bases outside the gene matches: 10. CDR1 is SGHNT, CDR2 YYREEE, per germline (reference sequence). The CDR3 sequence is CASSSGTSGSRFHNEQFF. The CDR3 DNA reads TGTGCCAGCAGCTCAGGGACTAGCGGGAGTCGGTTTCACAATGAGCAGTTCTTC.

Comments on this clone: The sample holds other DNA sequences that translate to the same CDR3. The chain recombines TRBV7-2 with TRBJ1-5; 8 bases align to TRBD1. Germline V gene lookup returns CDR1 SGHTA and CDR2 FQGNSA. Trimming removed 4 bases from V and 1 base from J; junction bases left unmatched: 3. This CDR3 is built from 15 residues. CDR3 nucleotide sequence: TGTGCCAGCAGCTCCGACAGGGGAAGCAATCAGCCCCAGCATTTT. This codes for CASSSDRGSNQPQHF.

This sequence joins TRBV7-9 and TRBJ2-5; 8 bases are shared with TRBD2. Germline lookup yields CDR1 SEHNR and CDR2 FQNEAQ (reference sequence). V lost 1 base, J lost 5 bases, and 9 bases stayed unmatched. This CDR3 is built from 16 residues. The CDR3 DNA follows: TGTGCCAGCAGCTTAGGCGCGGGGGGCCGGGGGGAGACCCAGTACTTC. Its translation is CASSLGAGGRGETQYF.

This clone was observed once. This chain connects TRBV27 to TRBJ1-6; the D gene is possibly TRBD1 (5 bases). Germline CDR1 and CDR2: MNHEY and SMNVEV (reference sequence). V dropped 8 bases and J dropped 7 bases, with 15 bases sitting between them. This CDR3 has 14 amino acids. CDR3 bases: TGTGCCAGCTGCCGGGACTTAAGGAATTCACCCCTCCACTTT. It translates to CASCRDLRNSPLHF.

This clone was recorded once. The chain's CDR3 is CASSLLGGQGQYQPQHF. The DNA for the CDR3 is TGTGCCAGCAGTTTATTAGGGGGACAGGGTCAATATCAGCCCCAGCATTTT. J is TRBJ1-5 and V is TRBV28; TRBD1 matches at 9 bases. Trimming removed 1 base from V and 5 bases from J; junction bases left unmatched: 9. CDR1 is MDHEN, CDR2 SYDVKM, per germline. The CDR3 contains 17 residues.

V usage is TRBV19 and J usage is TRBJ2-3; TRBD1 matches 9 bases. CDR1 is LNHDA, CDR2 SQIVND, per germline (reference sequence). V trimming: 4 bases; J trimming: 5 bases; junction bases outside the gene matches: 1. This CDR3 contains 13 residues. For the CDR3, the DNA is TGTGCCAGTAGTAAGGACAGGGGAGATACGCAGTATTTT. As protein: CASSKDRGDTQYF.